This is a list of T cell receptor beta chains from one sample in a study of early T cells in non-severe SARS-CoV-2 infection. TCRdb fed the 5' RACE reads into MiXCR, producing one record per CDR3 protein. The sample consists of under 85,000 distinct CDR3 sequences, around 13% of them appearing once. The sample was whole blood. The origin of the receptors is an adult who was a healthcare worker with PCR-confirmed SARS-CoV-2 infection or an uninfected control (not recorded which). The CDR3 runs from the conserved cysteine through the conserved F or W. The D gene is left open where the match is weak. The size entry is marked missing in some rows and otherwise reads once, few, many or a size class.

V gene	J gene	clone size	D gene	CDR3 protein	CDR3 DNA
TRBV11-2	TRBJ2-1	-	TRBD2	CASSSLTGLGMYEQFF	TGTGCCAGCAGCTCACTCACGGGACTAGGGATGTATGAGCAGTTCTTC
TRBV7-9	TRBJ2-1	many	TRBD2	CASSLVLAGAYNEQFF	TGTGCCAGCAGCCTCGTTTTGGCGGGAGCCTACAATGAGCAGTTCTTC
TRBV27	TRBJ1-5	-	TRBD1	CASSWDSLQPQHF	TGTGCCAGCAGTTGGGACAGTTTACAGCCCCAGCATTTT
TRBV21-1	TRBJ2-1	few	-	CASSKGLAGPQPKHEQFF	TGTGCCAGCAGCAAAGGGCTAGCGGGGCCCCAACCGAAACATGAGCAGTTCTTC
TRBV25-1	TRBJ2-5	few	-	CASSAFQETQYF	TGTGCCAGCAGTGCGTTCCAAGAGACCCAGTACTTC
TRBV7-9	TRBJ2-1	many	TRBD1	CASSLGQGAPNEQFF	TGTGCCAGCAGCTTGGGGCAGGGGGCCCCCAATGAGCAGTTCTTC
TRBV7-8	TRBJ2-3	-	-	CASSLGKILDTQYF	TGTGCCAGCAGCTTAGGAAAGATTCTGGATACGCAGTATTTT
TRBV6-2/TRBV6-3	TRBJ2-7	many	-	CASSYSSSTFYEQYF	TGTGCCAGCAGTTACTCGAGTTCTACGTTCTACGAGCAGTACTTC
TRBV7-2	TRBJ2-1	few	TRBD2	CASTPGLEMSEQFF	TGTGCCAGCACCCCAGGACTAGAGATGAGTGAGCAGTTCTTC
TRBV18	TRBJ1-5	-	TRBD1	CASSLTGGSQPQHF	TGTGCCAGCTCACTTACAGGGGGCAGTCAGCCCCAGCATTTT
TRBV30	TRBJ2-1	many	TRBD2	CAWSEGLAGVNEQFF	TGTGCCTGGAGTGAGGGACTAGCGGGAGTCAATGAGCAGTTCTTC
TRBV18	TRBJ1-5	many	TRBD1	CASSPQGQGARQPQHF	TGTGCCAGCTCACCACAGGGACAGGGGGCAAGGCAGCCCCAGCATTTT
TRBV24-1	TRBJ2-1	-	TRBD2	CATSTSGSYEQFF	TGTGCCACCAGTACTAGCGGGAGTTATGAGCAGTTCTTC
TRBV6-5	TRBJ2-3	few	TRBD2	CASRSLLAGDSDTQYF	TGTGCCAGCAGGTCCCTACTAGCGGGAGATTCAGATACGCAGTATTTT
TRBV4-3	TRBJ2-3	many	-	CASSQDRTQYF	TGCGCCAGCAGCCAAGATCGTACGCAGTATTTT
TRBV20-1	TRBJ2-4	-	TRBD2	CSATPGTSGRGNIQYF	TGCAGTGCTACTCCCGGGACTAGCGGGAGAGGAAACATTCAGTACTTC
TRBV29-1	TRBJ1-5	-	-	CSVGADQPQHF	TGCAGCGTTGGAGCGGATCAGCCCCAGCATTTT
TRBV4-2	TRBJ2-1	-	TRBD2	CASSQDVRGGYNEQFF	TGTGCCAGCAGCCAAGATGTGCGGGGGGGCTACAATGAGCAGTTCTTC
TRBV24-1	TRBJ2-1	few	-	CATSDFWDANEQFF	TGTGCCACCAGTGATTTTTGGGATGCGAATGAGCAGTTCTTC
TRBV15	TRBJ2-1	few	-	CATSRGGTYGDEQFF	TGTGCCACCAGCAGAGGTGGGACCTACGGCGATGAGCAGTTCTTC
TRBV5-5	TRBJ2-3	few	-	CASSLAFRGALNTDTQYF	TGTGCCAGCAGCTTGGCCTTCCGGGGGGCCTTGAACACAGATACGCAGTATTTT
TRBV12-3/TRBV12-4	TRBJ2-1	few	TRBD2	CASSGTSESYNEQFF	TGTGCCAGCAGTGGGACTAGCGAATCCTACAATGAGCAGTTCTTC
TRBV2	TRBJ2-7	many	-	CASGRNYEQYF	TGTGCCAGCGGAAGAAACTACGAGCAGTACTTC
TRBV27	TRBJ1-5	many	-	CASSPGISNQPQHF	TGTGCCAGCAGTCCAGGGATTAGCAATCAGCCCCAGCATTTT
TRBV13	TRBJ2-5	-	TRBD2	CASSLIAGEETQYF	TGTGCCAGCAGCTTGATAGCGGGAGAGGAGACCCAGTACTTC
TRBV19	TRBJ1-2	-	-	CASTAASNYGYTF	TGTGCCAGTACGGCAGCCTCTAACTATGGCTACACCTTC
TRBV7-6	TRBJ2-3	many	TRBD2	CASAPVAGGVTDTQYF	TGTGCCAGCGCTCCCGTAGCGGGGGGAGTGACAGATACGCAGTATTTT
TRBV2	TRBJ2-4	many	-	CASSVGLTLSKNIQYF	TGTGCCAGCAGTGTAGGCCTGACCCTATCCAAAAACATTCAGTACTTC
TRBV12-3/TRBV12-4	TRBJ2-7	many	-	CASSLADRDYEQYF	TGTGCCAGCAGTTTGGCGGACCGAGACTACGAGCAGTACTTC
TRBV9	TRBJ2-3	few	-	CASNPSGEPDTQYF	TGTGCCAGCAACCCCTCGGGAGAGCCAGATACGCAGTATTTT
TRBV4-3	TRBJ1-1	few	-	CASSQEISVLTEAFF	TGCGCCAGCAGCCAAGAAATCAGCGTTCTCACTGAAGCTTTCTTT
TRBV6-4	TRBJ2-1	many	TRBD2	CASSSSSGSSYNEQFF	TGTGCCAGCAGTTCCTCTAGCGGGAGCTCCTACAATGAGCAGTTCTTC
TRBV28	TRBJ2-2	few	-	CASSFTPTSTRELFF	TGTGCCAGCAGTTTCACCCCGACGTCTACCAGGGAGCTGTTTTTT
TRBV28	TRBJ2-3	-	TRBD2	CATGGTTDTQYF	TGTGCCACCGGGGGGACCACAGATACGCAGTATTTT
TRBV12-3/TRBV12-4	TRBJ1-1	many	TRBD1	CASSLLRGQAEAFF	TGTGCCAGCAGTCTGCTCAGGGGGCAAGCTGAAGCTTTCTTT
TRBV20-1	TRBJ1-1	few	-	CSASEQGYTEAFF	TGCAGTGCTAGTGAACAGGGATATACTGAAGCTTTCTTT
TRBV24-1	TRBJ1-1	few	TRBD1	CATSDYRQGYTEAFF	TGTGCCACCAGTGATTACCGACAGGGCTACACTGAAGCTTTCTTT
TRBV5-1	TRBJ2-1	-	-	CASSLGEGVLQFF	TGCGCCAGCAGCTTGGGGGAAGGGGTCCTGCAGTTCTTC
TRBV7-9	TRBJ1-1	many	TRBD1	CASSKARGPGITEAFF	TGTGCCAGCAGCAAAGCCAGGGGGCCTGGGATCACTGAAGCTTTCTTT
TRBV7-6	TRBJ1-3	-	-	CASSAPGARGNTIYF	TGTGCCAGCAGCGCCCCAGGGGCGAGGGGAAACACCATATATTTT
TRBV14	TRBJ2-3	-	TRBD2	CASSPGLAGTDTQYF	TGTGCCAGCAGCCCAGGACTAGCGGGCACAGATACGCAGTATTTT
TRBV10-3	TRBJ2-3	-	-	CAIREISTDTQYF	TGTGCCATCAGGGAAATTAGCACAGATACGCAGTATTTT
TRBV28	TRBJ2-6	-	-	CASSTRGSGANVLTF	TGTGCCAGCAGTACGAGAGGCTCTGGGGCCAACGTCCTGACTTTC
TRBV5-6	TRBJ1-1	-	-	CASSTGGGPKAFF	TGTGCCAGCAGCACCGGTGGAGGGCCCAAAGCTTTCTTT